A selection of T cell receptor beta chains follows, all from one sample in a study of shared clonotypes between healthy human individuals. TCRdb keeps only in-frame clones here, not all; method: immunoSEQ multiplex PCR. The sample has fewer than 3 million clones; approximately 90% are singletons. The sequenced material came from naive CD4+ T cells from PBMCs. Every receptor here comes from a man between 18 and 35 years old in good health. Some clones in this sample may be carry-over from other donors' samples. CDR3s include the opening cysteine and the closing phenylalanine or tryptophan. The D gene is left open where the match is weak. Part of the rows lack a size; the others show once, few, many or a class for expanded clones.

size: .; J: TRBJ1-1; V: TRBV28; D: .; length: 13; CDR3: CASRSAMNTEAFF; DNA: TGTGCCAGCAGATCAGCCATGAACACTGAAGCTTTCTTT
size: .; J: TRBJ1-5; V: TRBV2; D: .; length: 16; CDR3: CASALEGGSSNQPQHF; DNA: TGTGCCAGCGCACTAGAGGGGGGCTCGAGCAATCAGCCCCAGCATTTT
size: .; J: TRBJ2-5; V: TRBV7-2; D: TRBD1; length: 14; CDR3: CASSPDRGKETQYF; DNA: TGTGCCAGCAGTCCGGACAGGGGAAAAGAGACCCAGTACTTC
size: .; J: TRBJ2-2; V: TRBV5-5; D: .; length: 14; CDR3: CASRFFRDTGELFF; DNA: TGTGCCAGCAGGTTCTTCAGGGACACCGGGGAGCTGTTTTTT
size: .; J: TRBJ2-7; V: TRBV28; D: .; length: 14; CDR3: CASRPGLPTYEQYF; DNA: TGTGCCAGCAGGCCCGGGCTTCCGACCTACGAGCAGTACTTC
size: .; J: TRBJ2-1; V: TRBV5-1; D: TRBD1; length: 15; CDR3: CASSLVAGGQNEQFF; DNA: TGCGCCAGCAGCTTGGTTGCAGGGGGCCAAAATGAGCAGTTCTTC
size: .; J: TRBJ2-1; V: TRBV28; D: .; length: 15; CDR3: CASSPAGVGDNEQFF; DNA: TGTGCCAGCAGTCCCGCAGGGGTCGGAGACAATGAGCAGTTCTTC
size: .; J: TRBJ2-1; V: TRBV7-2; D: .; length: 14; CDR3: CASSLGAAYNEQFF; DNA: TGTGCCAGCAGCTTAGGAGCGGCGTACAATGAGCAGTTCTTC
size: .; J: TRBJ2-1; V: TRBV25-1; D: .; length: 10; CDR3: CASSETEQFF; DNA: TGTGCCAGCAGTGAAACTGAGCAGTTCTTC
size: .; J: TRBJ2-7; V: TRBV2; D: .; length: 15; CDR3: CASSKAPGTSYEQYF; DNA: TGTGCCAGCAGTAAGGCGCCCGGGACAAGCTACGAGCAGTACTTC
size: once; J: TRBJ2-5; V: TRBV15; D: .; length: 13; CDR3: CATSRDKRETQYF; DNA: TGTGCCACCAGCAGAGATAAACGAGAGACCCAGTACTTC
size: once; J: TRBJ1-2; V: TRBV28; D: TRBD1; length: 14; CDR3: CASSRRTGLYGYTF; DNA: TGTGCCAGCAGTCGACGGACAGGTCTCTATGGCTACACCTTC
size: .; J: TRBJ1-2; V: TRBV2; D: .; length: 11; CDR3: CASGGGYGYTF; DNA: TGTGCCAGCGGAGGAGGGTATGGCTACACCTTC
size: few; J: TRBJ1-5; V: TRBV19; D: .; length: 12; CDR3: CASSPQDLAQHF; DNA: TGTGCCAGTAGTCCCCAGGACTTGGCCCAGCATTTT
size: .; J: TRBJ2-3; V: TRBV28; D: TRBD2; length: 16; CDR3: CASTSRAGGQTDTQYF; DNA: TGTGCCAGCACCTCACGGGCGGGAGGGCAGACAGATACGCAGTATTTT
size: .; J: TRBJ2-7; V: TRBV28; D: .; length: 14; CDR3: CASSLTGFSYEQYF; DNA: TGTGCCAGCAGTCTCACAGGATTCTCCTACGAGCAGTACTTC
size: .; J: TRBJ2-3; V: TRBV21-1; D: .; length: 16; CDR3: CASSKPGLAGGDTQYF; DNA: TGTGCCAGCAGTAAGCCGGGACTAGCGGGAGGAGATACGCAGTATTTT
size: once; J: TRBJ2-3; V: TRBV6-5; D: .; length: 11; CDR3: CASRATDTQYF; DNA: TGTGCCAGCAGGGCCACAGATACGCAGTATTTT
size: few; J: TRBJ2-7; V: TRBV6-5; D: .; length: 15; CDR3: CASSYGRGTSYEQYF; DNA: TGTGCCAGCAGTTACGGTCGGGGGACGTCCTACGAGCAGTACTTC
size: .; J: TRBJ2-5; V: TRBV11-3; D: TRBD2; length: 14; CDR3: CASSPGLAGETQYF; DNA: TGTGCCAGCAGCCCCGGACTAGCGGGAGAGACCCAGTACTTC
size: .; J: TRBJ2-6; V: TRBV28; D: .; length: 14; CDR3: CASSPSSGANVLTF; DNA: TGTGCCAGCAGTCCTTCATCCGGGGCCAACGTCCTGACTTTC
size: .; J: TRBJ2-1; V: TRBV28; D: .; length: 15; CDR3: CASSLSGSSYNEQFF; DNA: TGTGCCAGCAGTCTAAGCGGAAGCTCCTACAATGAGCAGTTCTTC